These 31 T cell receptor beta chains were all obtained from the same sample, sequenced in a study of T-cell memory formation after mild COVID-19. TCRdb fed the 5' RACE reads into MiXCR, producing one record per CDR3 protein. The sample holds approximately 46,000 distinct CDR3 sequences; 6.6% are singletons and the top ten take 0.79%. The sequenced sample was PBMCs or a T cell subset sorted from them (not recorded which). These receptors all stem from an adult who had mild COVID-19 (a few samples of this study predate the infection). Cell type and time point are not known.

The chain carries TRBV5-1 and TRBJ2-2; TRBD1 aligns across 7 bases. The ends lost 4 bases at V and 4 bases at J; junction bases unmatched: 10. The CDR3 loop spans 16 amino acids. Looked up from germline, CDR1 is SGHRS and CDR2 is YFSETQ. The CDR3 protein is CASSPGTARTTGELFF. CDR3 coding DNA: TGCGCCAGCAGCCCCGGGACAGCGAGAACCACCGGGGAGCTGTTTTTT.

This clonotype came up many times. V gene TRBV3-1 combines with J gene TRBJ2-6; either TRBD1 or TRBD2 may fit D (5 bases each). The CDR3 contains 15 residues. CDR1 is LGHDT, CDR2 YNNKEL, per germline (reference sequence). Trimming removed 4 bases at V and 0 bases at J, with 7 bases between. The CDR3 region is CASSRGISGANVLTF. The CDR3 DNA is TGTGCCAGCAGCCGGGGGATCTCTGGGGCCAACGTCCTGACTTTC.

The sample holds a few counts of this clonotype. The rearrangement joins TRBV10-3 to TRBJ1-1; D perhaps matches TRBD1 (6 bases). Trimming removed 5 bases from V and 1 base from J, with 8 bases in between. Germline V lookup: CDR1 ENHRY, CDR2 SYGVKD. The CDR3 is 13 residues long. The CDR3 region is CAISPDRNTEAFF. The DNA of the CDR3 is TGTGCCATCAGTCCGGACAGGAACACTGAAGCTTTCTTT.

This clonotype was recorded a few times. The CDR3 nucleotides read TGTGCCAGCATACGATCGATGAGGGACAGGTCTCTGGAGCAGTACTTC. Protein sequence: CASIRSMRDRSLEQYF. The V and J genes are TRBV28 and TRBJ2-7, with 8 nucleotides matching TRBD1. This CDR3 contains 16 residues. CDR1 and CDR2 (germline): MDHEN, SYDVKM. The junction had 18 bases not matched to a gene; V was cut back by 7 bases and J by 7 bases.

This clonotype was counted at least ten times. The CDR3 coding sequence is TGTGCCAGCAGTTTTTCGGGGACAGGGCCATTCTTC. Its protein is CASSFSGTGPFF. The chain is built from TRBV12-3 or TRBV12-4 and TRBJ2-1; 9 positions agree with TRBD1. The CDR3 loop spans 12 amino acids. Trimming removed 3 bases from V and 16 bases from J; junction bases left unmatched: 7.

This clonotype showed up many times. CDR3 region: CASSLGAEETQYF. The CDR3 DNA reads as TGTGCCAGCAGCTTAGGGGCAGAAGAGACCCAGTACTTC. The genes are TRBV7-7 and TRBJ2-5, with D hard to call. The CDR3 length is 13 residues. Germline CDR1 reads SSHAT; CDR2 reads FNYEAQ (reference sequence). The V end was cut by 1 base, the J end by 3 bases, with 6 bases between.

This clonotype was recorded at least ten times. V is TRBV5-1 and J is TRBJ2-7; 9 bases are shared with TRBD1. There are 13 residues in the CDR3. Losses at the gene ends were 4 bases for V and 5 bases for J; bases not matched to a gene: 4. Germline CDR1 and CDR2: SGHRS and YFSETQ. In nucleotides, the CDR3 is TGCGCCAGCAGCGGGACAGGGAAAGACGAGCAGTACTTC. It yields the protein CASSGTGKDEQYF.

This clonotype was detected a few times. The chain recombines TRBV7-9 with TRBJ2-2; 10 positions agree with TRBD2. With 2 bases clipped from V and 7 bases from J, the junction kept 7 bases outside the gene matches. The CDR3 has 16 amino acids. Germline V gene sequence: CDR1 SEHNR, CDR2 FQNEAQ (reference sequence). CDR3 in amino acids: CASSLRTSGRDGELFF. CDR3 nucleotide sequence: TGTGCCAGCAGCTTAAGGACTAGCGGACGGGACGGGGAGCTGTTTTTT.

The chain joins TRBV6-5 to TRBJ1-2; maybe TRBD1 (5 bases). The V end was cut by 6 bases, the J end by 8 bases, with 16 bases between. CDR1 is MNHEY and CDR2 is SVGAGI in the germline V gene. This CDR3 has 13 amino acids. This CDR3 reads CASSPPGVLGYTF. The CDR3 DNA is TGTGCCAGCAGCCCACCGGGGGTCCTAGGCTACACCTTC.

This clonotype was counted many times. The rearrangement uses TRBV7-6 and TRBJ2-7; tentative D call: TRBD2 (6 bases). This CDR3 contains 14 residues. Germline CDR1 reads SGHVS; CDR2 reads FNYEAQ. The germline V and J ends were trimmed by 5 bases and 0 bases, with 11 bases remaining between them. CDR3 sequence: CASSAGGSSYEQYF. The CDR3 nucleotides are TGTGCCAGCAGCGCCGGAGGGTCCTCCTACGAGCAGTACTTC. Variable domain in full (rest from reference TRBV7-6 and TRBJ2-7): GAGVSQSPRYKVTKRGQDVALRCDPISGHVSLYWYRQALGQGPEFLTYFNYEAQQDKSGLPNDRFSAERPEGSISTLTIQRTEQRDSAMYRCASSAGGSSYEQYFGPGTRLTVT.

The sample holds many counts of this clonotype. This chain uses TRBV7-6 with TRBJ2-2, with D unclear. V was trimmed by 1 base and J by 6 bases, leaving 12 bases between them. Germline V gene sequence: CDR1 SGHVS, CDR2 FNYEAQ. The CDR3 is 15 residues long. The CDR3 region has the DNA TGTGCCAGCAGCTTAGATGCCTTTACCTCCGGGGAGCTGTTTTTT. It encodes CASSLDAFTSGELFF.

This clonotype was detected a few times. The CDR3 sequence: CASSLDTRGTQYF. Written as DNA, the CDR3 is TGTGCCAGCAGTTTAGACACCAGAGGAACGCAGTATTTT. The chain combines TRBV12-3 or TRBV12-4 with TRBJ2-3; no clear D gene. V was shortened by 1 base and J by 9 bases, with 11 bases between the two germline ends. The CDR3 totals 13 residues.

Only a few counts were recorded for this clonotype. This chain's CDR3 is CASSLSLTGDLNQETQYF. The CDR3 DNA follows: TGTGCCAGCAGCTTAAGTCTGACAGGGGACTTAAATCAAGAGACCCAGTACTTC. This chain uses TRBV7-9 with TRBJ2-5; 8 bases agree with TRBD1. CDR1 is SEHNR, CDR2 FQNEAQ, per germline (reference sequence). V trimming: 2 bases; J trimming: 2 bases; junction bases outside the gene matches: 13. CDR3 length: 18 amino acids.

This clonotype was detected ten times or more. The chain uses TRBV30 and TRBJ2-1; the D is unclear. V was clipped by 1 base and J by 3 bases, with 1 base between them. The CDR3 loop spans 11 amino acids. Germline V CDR1 and CDR2: GTSNPN, SVGIG (reference sequence). CDR3 protein: CAWSDYNEQFF. The CDR3 nucleotides read TGTGCCTGGAGTGACTACAATGAGCAGTTCTTC.

The chain uses TRBV4-2 and TRBJ2-3; D is possibly TRBD1 or TRBD2 (6 bases each). Germline CDR1 reads LGHNA; CDR2 reads YNFKEQ. V shed 0 bases and J shed 3 bases, with 16 bases lying between them. CDR3 size: 17 residues. CDR3 DNA: TGTGCCAGCAGCCAAGATTTTGGGGGGCCGAGAACAGATACGCAGTATTTT. Its protein is CASSQDFGGPRTDTQYF.

The gene calls are TRBV5-1 and TRBJ1-2; TRBD1 is a possible D gene (5 bases). Germline V gene lookup returns CDR1 SGHRS and CDR2 YFSETQ. The CDR3 sequence is 14 residues long. The germline V and J ends were trimmed by 0 bases and 8 bases, with 14 bases remaining between them. In DNA form, the CDR3 reads TGCGCCAGCAGCTTGGGTGGTAAAGGGGACGGCTACACCTTC. Translation: CASSLGGKGDGYTF.

This clonotype was recorded at least ten times. The rearrangement uses TRBV27 and TRBJ2-7, with 8 positions matching TRBD1. The CDR3 totals 15 residues. J lost 2 bases, V lost 6 bases, and 9 bases had no gene match. Germline V gene data show CDR1 as MNHEY and CDR2 as SMNVEV (reference sequence). The CDR3 protein is CASSKDREEPYEQYF. The DNA for the CDR3 is TGTGCCAGCAGCAAGGACAGGGAGGAACCCTACGAGCAGTACTTC.

This clonotype occurred a few times. The chain combines TRBV4-3 with TRBJ1-2; a possible D gene is TRBD1 (5 bases). The V gene lost 0 bases and the J gene lost 3 bases, with 14 bases spanning the gap. Germline CDR1 LGHNA, CDR2 YSLEER. CDR3 length: 16 residues. CDR3 region: CASSQDSPGQHYGYTF. The CDR3 nucleotides read TGCGCCAGCAGCCAAGATTCCCCGGGGCAGCACTATGGCTACACCTTC.

This clonotype was recorded many times. In nucleotides, the CDR3 is TGCGCCAGCAGCGGCGGGGGGATCTCCTACAATGAGCAGTTCTTC. Translation: CASSGGGISYNEQFF. V usage is TRBV5-1 and J usage is TRBJ2-1, with 8 nucleotides matching TRBD2. V was pared by 4 bases and J by 0 bases, with 3 bases of the junction left unmatched. Germline CDR1 SGHRS, CDR2 YFSETQ. The CDR3 is made up of 15 amino acids.

This chain uses TRBV24-1 with TRBJ1-5; D is possibly TRBD1 (5 bases). The CDR3 totals 14 residues. Per germline, CDR1 KGHDR and CDR2 SFDVKD. Trimming cost V 2 bases and J 7 bases, with 11 bases left between them. The CDR3 DNA sequence: TGTGCCACCAGTGATTCAGGGATGGAACAGCCCCAGCATTTT. This codes for CATSDSGMEQPQHF.

This clonotype was seen a few times. The V gene is TRBV2, the J gene TRBJ2-5; no clear D. Trimming shortened V by 1 base and J by 5 bases, and 2 bases separated the two germline ends. Looked up from germline, CDR1 is SNHLY and CDR2 is FYNNEI. The CDR3 has 11 residues. The CDR3 sequence is CASSEEETQYF. CDR3 nucleotides: TGTGCCAGCAGTGAAGAGGAGACCCAGTACTTC.

This sequence joins TRBV5-4 and TRBJ2-2, with TRBD2 matching over 10 bases. The CDR3 length is 17 residues. The ends lost 2 bases at V and 7 bases at J; junction bases unmatched: 11. Germline-derived CDR1 and CDR2 are SGHNT and YYREEE (reference sequence). The CDR3 sequence is CASSLSLRASGGGELFF. CDR3 sequence (DNA): TGTGCCAGCAGCTTATCTCTACGGGCTAGCGGGGGCGGGGAGCTGTTTTTT.

In its sample, this clonotype was seen many times. The V and J genes are TRBV15 and TRBJ1-5, with 7 bases matching TRBD1. With 5 bases clipped from V and 2 bases from J, the junction kept 6 bases outside the gene matches. The CDR3 runs 15 residues. The V gene's germline CDR1 is LNHNV and CDR2 YYDKDF (reference sequence). The CDR3 sequence is CATSGGQIGNQPQHF. The CDR3 region has the DNA TGTGCCACCAGCGGGGGACAGATTGGCAATCAGCCCCAGCATTTT.

At least ten counts were recorded for this clonotype. The CDR3 protein is CASSPAGAQANQETQYF. In DNA, the CDR3 is TGCGCCAGCAGCCCTGCAGGAGCACAGGCAAACCAAGAGACCCAGTACTTC. This chain links TRBV4-3 with TRBJ2-5; TRBD1 is a possible D gene (5 bases). V lost 4 bases to trimming and J lost 0 bases, with 18 bases between them. Germline V gene sequence: CDR1 LGHNA, CDR2 YSLEER. The CDR3 is 17 residues long.

The chain carries TRBV30 and TRBJ2-2; 8 bases align to TRBD1. Germline values: CDR1 GTSNPN, CDR2 SVGIG (reference sequence). The length of the CDR3 is 15 residues. Trimming took 5 bases from V and 9 from J; bases not matched to a gene: 14. The CDR3 loop reads CAWVPRDRPLRELFF. CDR3 DNA: TGTGCCTGGGTACCTCGGGACAGGCCCCTAAGGGAGCTGTTTTTT.

Ten or more counts support this clonotype. This chain connects TRBV5-4 to TRBJ2-7, with 8 bases that match TRBD2. The CDR3 is 14 residues long. J lost 6 bases, V lost 4 bases, and 9 bases had no gene match. The germline V gene has CDR1 SGHNT and CDR2 YYREEE (reference sequence). In DNA form, the CDR3 reads TGTGCCAGCAGCAAGAGCGGGAGTGGTTTCGAGCAGTACTTC. Translating gives CASSKSGSGFEQYF.

J is TRBJ2-1 and V is TRBV19, with D maybe TRBD2 (5 bases). Germline CDR1 is LNHDA and CDR2 is SQIVND (reference sequence). The CDR3 runs 15 residues. Trimming removed 2 bases at V and 7 bases at J, with 15 bases between. As DNA, the CDR3 is TGTGCCAGTAGTATAAGAGCGGTGGGTTCAAATGAGCAGTTCTTC. Its protein is CASSIRAVGSNEQFF.

This clonotype occurred many times. V and J are TRBV7-9 and TRBJ1-1; TRBD1 matches 9 bases. In germline, CDR1 is SEHNR, CDR2 FQNEAQ (reference sequence). The CDR3 spans 15 residues. V lost 2 bases and J lost 0; bases outside the gene matches: 1. The DNA for the CDR3 is TGTGCCAGCAGCTTAAGGGACAGGGTGAACACTGAAGCTTTCTTT. Amino acid sequence: CASSLRDRVNTEAFF.

The chain joins TRBV6-4 to TRBJ2-3; a weak D match, TRBD1 (5 bases). V lost 3 bases, J lost 4 bases, and 8 bases lay in between. Germline CDR1 reads MRHNA; CDR2 reads SNTAGT. The CDR3 has 13 amino acids. CDR3 loop: CASSEQGSDTQYF. The CDR3 DNA reads as TGTGCCAGCAGTGAGCAGGGTTCAGATACGCAGTATTTT.

The table lists this clonotype with many counts. V gene TRBV7-9 combines with J gene TRBJ1-2; unclear D gene. The CDR3 runs to 15 residues. Germline V CDR1 and CDR2: SEHNR, FQNEAQ (reference sequence). V was pared by 2 bases and J by 2 bases, with 12 bases between. The CDR3 nucleotides are TGTGCCAGCAGCTTATCAACGGACGGCAACTATGGCTACACCTTC. Its protein product is CASSLSTDGNYGYTF.

This clonotype was counted many times. The chain combines TRBV20-1 with TRBJ2-3; TRBD2 is a possible D gene (6 bases). Trimming shortened V by 3 bases and J by 2 bases, and 15 bases separated the two germline ends. This CDR3 contains 15 residues. In germline, CDR1 is DFQATT, CDR2 SNEGSKA (reference sequence). Written as DNA, the CDR3 is TGCAGTGCTAGGAGATCCGGGAGACCCACAGATACGCAGTATTTT. It is translated as CSARRSGRPTDTQYF.